This entry is about one TCR beta chain. The junction had 1 base not matched to a gene; V was cut back by 2 bases and J by 3 bases. Per germline, CDR1 SGHDT and CDR2 YYEEEE. The CDR3 contains 16 residues. The table came from immunoSEQ multiplex PCR; TCRdb's copy has only in-frame clones and leaves some out. The repertoire holds about 560,000 clones, with around 78% as singletons. This entry comes from a study of shared clonotypes between healthy human individuals. The receptor comes from a woman in her thirties or forties in good health. Some clones in this sample may be carry-over from other donors' samples. The sequenced material came from PBMCs. This chain connects TRBV5-6 to TRBJ2-1, with TRBD2 identical over 14 bases. CDR3 nucleotide sequence: TGTGCCAGCAGCTTTGGGACTAGCGGGAGCTACAATGAGCAGTTCTTC. Its translation: CASSFGTSGSYNEQFF.